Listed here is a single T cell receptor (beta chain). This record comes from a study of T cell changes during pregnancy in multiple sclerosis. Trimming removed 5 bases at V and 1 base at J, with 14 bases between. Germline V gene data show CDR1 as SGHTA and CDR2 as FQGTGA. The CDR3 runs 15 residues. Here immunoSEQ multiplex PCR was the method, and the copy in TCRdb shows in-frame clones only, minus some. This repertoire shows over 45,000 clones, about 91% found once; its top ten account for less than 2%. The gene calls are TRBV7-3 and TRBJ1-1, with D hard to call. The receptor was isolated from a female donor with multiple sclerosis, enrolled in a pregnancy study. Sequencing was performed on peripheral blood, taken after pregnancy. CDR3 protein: CASSPFHRSNTEAFF. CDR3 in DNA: TGTGCCAGCAGCCCCTTCCACCGGTCGAACACTGAAGCTTTCTTT.